This TCR beta chain was identified during a study of blood T cell repertoires in COVID-19. Germline CDR1 LGHNA, CDR2 YSLEER. V was clipped by 0 bases and J by 0 bases; unmatched bases: 2. This CDR3 contains 16 residues. Some clones are missing from TCRdb's copy, which holds only in-frame ones; the method was immunoSEQ multiplex PCR. The table includes tens of thousands of clones, around 70% detected once. Sequencing was performed on peripheral blood. The chain joins TRBV4-3 to TRBJ2-7; 10 bases are shared with TRBD2. The source is a woman in her seventies with COVID-19, enrolled during active disease. The CDR3 coding sequence is TGCGCCAGCAGCCAAGATGCTAGCGGGGGCTCCTACGAGCAGTACTTC. Protein product: CASSQDASGGSYEQYF.